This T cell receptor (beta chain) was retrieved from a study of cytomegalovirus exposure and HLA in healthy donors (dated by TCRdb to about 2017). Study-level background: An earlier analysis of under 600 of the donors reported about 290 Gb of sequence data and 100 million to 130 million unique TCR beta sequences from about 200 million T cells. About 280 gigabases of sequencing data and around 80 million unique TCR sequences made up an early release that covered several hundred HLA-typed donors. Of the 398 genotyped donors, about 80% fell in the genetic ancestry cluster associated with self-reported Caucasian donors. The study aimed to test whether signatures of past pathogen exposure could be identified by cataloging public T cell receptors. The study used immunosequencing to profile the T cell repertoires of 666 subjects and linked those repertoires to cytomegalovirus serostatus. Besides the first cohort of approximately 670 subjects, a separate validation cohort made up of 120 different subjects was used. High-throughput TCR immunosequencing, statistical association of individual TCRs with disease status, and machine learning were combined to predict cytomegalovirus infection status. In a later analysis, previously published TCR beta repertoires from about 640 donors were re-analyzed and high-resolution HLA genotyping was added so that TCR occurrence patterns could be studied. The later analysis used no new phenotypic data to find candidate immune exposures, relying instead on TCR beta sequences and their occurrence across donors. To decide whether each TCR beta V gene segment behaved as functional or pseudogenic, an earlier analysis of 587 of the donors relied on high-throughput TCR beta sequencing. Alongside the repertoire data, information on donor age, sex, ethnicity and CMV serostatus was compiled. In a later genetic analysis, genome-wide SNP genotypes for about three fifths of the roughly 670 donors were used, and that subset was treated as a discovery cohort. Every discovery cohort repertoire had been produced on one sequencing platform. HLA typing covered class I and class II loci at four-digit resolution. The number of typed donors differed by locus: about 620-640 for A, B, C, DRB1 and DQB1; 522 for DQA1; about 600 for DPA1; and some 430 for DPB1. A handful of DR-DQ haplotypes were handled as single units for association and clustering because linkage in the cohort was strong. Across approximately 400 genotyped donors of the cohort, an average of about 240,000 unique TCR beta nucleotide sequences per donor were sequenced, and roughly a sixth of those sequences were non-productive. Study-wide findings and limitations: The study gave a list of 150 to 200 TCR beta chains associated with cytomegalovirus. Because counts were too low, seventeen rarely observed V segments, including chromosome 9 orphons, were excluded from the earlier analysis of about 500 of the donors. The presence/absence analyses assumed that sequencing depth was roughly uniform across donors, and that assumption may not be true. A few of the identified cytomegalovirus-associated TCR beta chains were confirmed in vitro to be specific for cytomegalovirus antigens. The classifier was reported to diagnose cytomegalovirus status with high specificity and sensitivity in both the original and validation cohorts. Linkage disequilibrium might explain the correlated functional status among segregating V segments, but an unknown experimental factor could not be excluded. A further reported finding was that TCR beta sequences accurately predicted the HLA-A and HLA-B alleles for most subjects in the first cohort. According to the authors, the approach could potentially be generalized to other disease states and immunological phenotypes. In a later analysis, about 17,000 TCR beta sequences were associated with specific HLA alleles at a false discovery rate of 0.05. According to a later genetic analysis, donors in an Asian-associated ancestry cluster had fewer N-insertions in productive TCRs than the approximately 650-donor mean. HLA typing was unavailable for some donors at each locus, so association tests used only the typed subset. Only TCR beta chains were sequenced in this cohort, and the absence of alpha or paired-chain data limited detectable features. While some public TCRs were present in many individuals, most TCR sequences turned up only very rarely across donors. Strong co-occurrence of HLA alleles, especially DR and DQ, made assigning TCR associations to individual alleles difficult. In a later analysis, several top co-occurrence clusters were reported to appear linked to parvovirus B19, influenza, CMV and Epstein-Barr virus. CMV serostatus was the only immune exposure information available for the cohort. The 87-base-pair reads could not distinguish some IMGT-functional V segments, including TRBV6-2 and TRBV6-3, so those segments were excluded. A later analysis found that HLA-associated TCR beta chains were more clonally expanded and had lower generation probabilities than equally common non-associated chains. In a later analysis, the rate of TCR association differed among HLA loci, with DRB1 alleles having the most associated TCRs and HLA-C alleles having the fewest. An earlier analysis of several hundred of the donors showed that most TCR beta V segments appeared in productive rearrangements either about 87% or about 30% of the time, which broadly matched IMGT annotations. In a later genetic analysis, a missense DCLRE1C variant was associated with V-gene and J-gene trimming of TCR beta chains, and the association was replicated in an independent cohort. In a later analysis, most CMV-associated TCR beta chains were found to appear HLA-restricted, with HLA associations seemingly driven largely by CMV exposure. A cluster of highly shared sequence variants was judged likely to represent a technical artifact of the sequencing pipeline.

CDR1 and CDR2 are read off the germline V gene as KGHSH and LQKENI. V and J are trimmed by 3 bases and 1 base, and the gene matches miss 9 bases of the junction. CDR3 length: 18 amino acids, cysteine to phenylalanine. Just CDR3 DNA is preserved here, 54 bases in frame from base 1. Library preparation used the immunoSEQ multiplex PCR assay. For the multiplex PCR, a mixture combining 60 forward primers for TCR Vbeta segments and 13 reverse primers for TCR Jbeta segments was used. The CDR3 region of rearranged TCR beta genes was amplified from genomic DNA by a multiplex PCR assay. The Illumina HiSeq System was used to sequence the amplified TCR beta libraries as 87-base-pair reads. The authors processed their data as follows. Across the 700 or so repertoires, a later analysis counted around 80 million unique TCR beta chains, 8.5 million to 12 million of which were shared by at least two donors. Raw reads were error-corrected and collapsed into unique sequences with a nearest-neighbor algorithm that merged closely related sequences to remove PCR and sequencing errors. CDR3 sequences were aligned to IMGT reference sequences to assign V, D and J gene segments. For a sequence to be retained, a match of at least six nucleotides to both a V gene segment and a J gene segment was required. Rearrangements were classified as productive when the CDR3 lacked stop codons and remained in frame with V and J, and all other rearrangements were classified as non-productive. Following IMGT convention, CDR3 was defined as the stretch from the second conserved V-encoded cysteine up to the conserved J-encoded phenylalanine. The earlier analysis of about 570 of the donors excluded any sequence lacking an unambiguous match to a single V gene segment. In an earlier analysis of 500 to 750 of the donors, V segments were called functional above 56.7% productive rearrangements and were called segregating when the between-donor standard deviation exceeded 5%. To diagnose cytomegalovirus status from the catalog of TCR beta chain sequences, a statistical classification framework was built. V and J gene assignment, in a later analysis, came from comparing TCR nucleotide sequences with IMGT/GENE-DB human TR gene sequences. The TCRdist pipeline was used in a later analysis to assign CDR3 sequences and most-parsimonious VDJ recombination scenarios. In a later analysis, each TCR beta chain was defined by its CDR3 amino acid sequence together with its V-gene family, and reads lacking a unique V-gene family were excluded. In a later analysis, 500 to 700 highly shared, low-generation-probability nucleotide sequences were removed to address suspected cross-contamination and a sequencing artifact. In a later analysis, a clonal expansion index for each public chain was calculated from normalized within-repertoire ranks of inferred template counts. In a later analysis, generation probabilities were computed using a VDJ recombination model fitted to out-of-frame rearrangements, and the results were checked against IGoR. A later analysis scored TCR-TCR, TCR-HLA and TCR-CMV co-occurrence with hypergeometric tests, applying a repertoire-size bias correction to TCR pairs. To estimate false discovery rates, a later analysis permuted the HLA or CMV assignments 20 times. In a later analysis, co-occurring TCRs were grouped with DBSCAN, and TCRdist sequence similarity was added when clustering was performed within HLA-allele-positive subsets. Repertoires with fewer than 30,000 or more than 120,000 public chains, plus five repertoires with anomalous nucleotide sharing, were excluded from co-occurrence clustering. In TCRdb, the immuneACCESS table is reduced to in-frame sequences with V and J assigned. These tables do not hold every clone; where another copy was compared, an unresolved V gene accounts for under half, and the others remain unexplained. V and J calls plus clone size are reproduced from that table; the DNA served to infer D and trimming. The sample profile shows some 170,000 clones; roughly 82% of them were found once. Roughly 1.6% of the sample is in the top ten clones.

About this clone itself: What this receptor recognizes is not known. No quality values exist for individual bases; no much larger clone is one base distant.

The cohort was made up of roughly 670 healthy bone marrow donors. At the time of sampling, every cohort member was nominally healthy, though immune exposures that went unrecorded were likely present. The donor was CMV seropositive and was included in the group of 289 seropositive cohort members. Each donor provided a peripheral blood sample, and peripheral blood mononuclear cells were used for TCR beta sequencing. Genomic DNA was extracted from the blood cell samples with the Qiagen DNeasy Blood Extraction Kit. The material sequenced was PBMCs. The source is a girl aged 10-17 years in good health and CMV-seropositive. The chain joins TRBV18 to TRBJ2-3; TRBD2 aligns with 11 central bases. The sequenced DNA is TGTGCCAGCTCACCGAAAGGCGGACTAGCGGGTGGCACAGATACGCAGTATTTT. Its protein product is CASSPKGGLAGGTDTQYF.